The 9 T cell receptor beta chains reported below all come from one sample, sequenced in a study of read filtering for tumor transcriptome and immune sequencing. From about 400 ng of RNA, a library with molecular barcoded alpha/delta and beta/gamma adaptors was made. TCRdb re-analysed the reads in MiXCR, keeping a single row per CDR3 protein. The sample shows 35,000 to 50,000 distinct CDR3 sequences, roughly a fifth of them seen only once. Sequenced: a population of CD138-negative cells sorted from bone marrow. Source of these receptors: a donor at least 40 years old with multiple myeloma.

In this sample, this clonotype turned up many times. The chain is built from TRBV6-6 and TRBJ1-1, with D tentatively TRBD1 (6 bases). The CDR3 runs 13 residues. Germline V gene sequence: CDR1 MNHNY, CDR2 SVGAGI (reference sequence). With 2 bases removed from V and 7 bases from J, the gap between germline ends came to 11 bases. The CDR3 here is CASSYGLDSEAFF. The CDR3 DNA sequence: TGTGCCAGCAGTTACGGTTTGGACAGTGAAGCTTTCTTT.

This clonotype appeared many times. The CDR3 nucleotides are TGCAGCGTCGGGACAGGGAGGGCTTTCTTT. Amino acid sequence: CSVGTGRAFF. V usage is TRBV29-1 and J usage is TRBJ1-1; 9 nucleotides match TRBD1. The germline V gene has CDR1 SQVTM and CDR2 ANQGSEA. Trimming cost V 6 bases and J 11 bases; bases outside gene matches: 4. This CDR3 comprises 10 residues.

This clonotype was recorded many times. V is TRBV2 and J is TRBJ2-5; D is unresolved. In germline, CDR1 is SNHLY, CDR2 FYNNEI. V dropped 1 base and J dropped 1 base, with 10 bases sitting between them. The CDR3 runs 15 residues. The chain's CDR3 is CASSEGAALQETQYF. CDR3 bases: TGTGCCAGCAGTGAAGGGGCAGCCCTCCAAGAGACCCAGTACTTC.

Concerning this clonotype: It may be a read error: a sequence one base away is much more abundant. The conserved phenylalanine or tryptophan is not found at the CDR3 terminus, so this likely reflects a read error. The rearrangement links TRBV28 to TRBJ2-5; 7 positions match TRBD2. Germline assignment: CDR1 MDHEN and CDR2 SYDVKM. The CDR3 runs 15 residues. V was pared by 6 bases and J by 5 bases, with 12 bases of the junction left unmatched. The CDR3 DNA follows: TGTGCCAGCAGCCGCGGAGGGCGGGAGAGTGAGACCCAGTACTCC. Its translation: CASSRGGRESETQYS.

In its sample, this clonotype was seen many times. The J gene is TRBJ1-1, the V gene TRBV5-1; D not resolved. V gave up 0 bases and J gave up 3 bases, with 0 bases separating them. The CDR3 runs 11 residues. The germline V gene has CDR1 SGHRS and CDR2 YFSETQ. The CDR3 spells CASSLDTEAFF. The CDR3 bases are TGCGCCAGCAGCTTGGACACTGAAGCTTTCTTT.

In this sample, this clonotype turned up many times. The chain links TRBV29-1 to TRBJ1-2, with TRBD1 matching 9 bases. Germline V gives CDR1 SQVTM, CDR2 ANQGSEA. Trimming took 4 bases from V and 11 from J; bases not matched to a gene: 8. This CDR3 has 12 amino acids. The CDR3 bases are TGCAGCGTTGGTCGGACAGGGGAAAGGTACACCTTC. It specifies CSVGRTGERYTF. Filled out from reference TRBV29-1 and TRBJ1-2, the complete variable domain reads SAVISQKPSRDICQRGTSLTIQCQVDSQVTMMFWYRQQPGQSLTLIATANQGSEATYESGFVIDKFPISRPNLTFSTLTVSNMSPEDSSIYLCSVGRTGERYTFGSGTRLTVV.

This clonotype showed up many times. J is TRBJ2-1 and V is TRBV2; the D gene is possibly TRBD1 (5 bases). CDR1 and CDR2 from the germline V gene are SNHLY and FYNNEI. V lost 1 base to trimming and J lost 7 bases, with 20 bases between them. The CDR3 sequence is 17 residues long. CDR3 in DNA: TGTGCCAGCAGTGAAGTTCGGAGTGTGGGGCTGGGGAATGAGCAGTTCTTC. Translated: CASSEVRSVGLGNEQFF. The full variable domain, rest sourced from reference TRBV2 and TRBJ2-1, is EPEVTQTPSHQVTQMGQEVILRCVPISNHLYFYWYRQILGQKVEFLVSFYNNEISEKSEIFDDQFSVERPDGSNFTLKIRSTKLEDSAMYFCASSEVRSVGLGNEQFFGPGTRLTVL.

This clonotype was seen repeatedly, ten times or more. The chain carries TRBV18 and TRBJ1-2; D not certain. This CDR3 spans 17 amino acids. Trimming shortened V by 0 bases and J by 4 bases, and 18 bases separated the two germline ends. Per the germline V gene, CDR1 is KGHSH and CDR2 is LQKENI. CDR3: CASSPPEPTRGSYGYTF. DNA for the CDR3: TGTGCCAGCTCACCACCGGAGCCCACACGGGGTAGCTATGGCTACACCTTC.

This clonotype appeared a few times. The chain carries TRBV28 and TRBJ2-1; the D gene is possibly TRBD1 (6 bases). Trimming shortened V by 1 base and J by 10 bases, and 11 bases separated the two germline ends. Germline lookup yields CDR1 MDHEN and CDR2 SYDVKM. This CDR3 comprises 13 residues. CDR3 in DNA: TGTGCCAGCAGTTTATTGGGGGCGCGAGAGCAGTTCTTC. Translation gives CASSLLGAREQFF.